What follows are 32 T cell receptor beta chains derived from one specimen sequenced in a study of early T cells in non-severe SARS-CoV-2 infection. MiXCR, run by TCRdb on the 5' RACE reads, gives a single entry per CDR3 protein. Found here are roughly 76,000 distinct CDR3 sequences, 12% of them singletons; the top ten hold 3.9%. The sample was whole blood. These receptors all come from an adult who was a healthcare worker with PCR-confirmed SARS-CoV-2 infection or an uninfected control (not recorded which).

The sample holds many counts of this clonotype. The chain carries TRBV18 and TRBJ2-3, with unresolved D. CDR1 KGHSH and CDR2 LQKENI come from the germline V gene. Trimming left V 3 bases short and J 4 bases short, with 11 bases between. The CDR3 contains 14 residues. The CDR3 coding sequence is TGTGCCAGCTCACCGGATTTAGGGTCAGATACGCAGTATTTT. It yields the protein CASSPDLGSDTQYF.

This clonotype has ten or more counts. The rearrangement links TRBV20-1 to TRBJ1-3, with 10 positions matching TRBD1. CDR3 length: 20 residues. Germline V gene data show CDR1 as DFQATT and CDR2 as SNEGSKA (reference sequence). With 3 bases clipped from V and 0 bases from J, the junction kept 17 bases outside the gene matches. DNA for the CDR3: TGCAGTGCTAGCGACACCCCGGGACAGGGGCCCTGTTACTCTGGAAACACCATATATTTT. Amino acid sequence: CSASDTPGQGPCYSGNTIYF.

This clonotype has at least ten counts. This chain connects TRBV18 to TRBJ2-1, with 10 bases aligning to TRBD2. V dropped 4 bases and J dropped 4; count of bases not matched to a gene: 22. Per the germline V gene, CDR1 is KGHSH and CDR2 is LQKENI. The CDR3 consists of 21 residues. The CDR3 DNA is TGTGCCAGCTCACGACGACAGGGTAGTAGGCTAGCGGGAGTGGAATACAATGAGCAGTTCTTC. Amino acid sequence: CASSRRQGSRLAGVEYNEQFF. The full variable domain, rest sourced from reference TRBV18 and TRBJ2-1, is NAGVMQNPRHLVRRRGQEARLRCSPMKGHSHVYWYRQLPEEGLKFMVYLQKENIIDESGMPKERFSAEFPKEGPSILRIQQVVRGDSAAYFCASSRRQGSRLAGVEYNEQFFGPGTRLTVL.

In this sample, this clonotype turned up a few times. The chain links TRBV5-1 to TRBJ2-1; TRBD2 agrees at 13 bases. Germline lookup yields CDR1 SGHRS and CDR2 YFSETQ. The length of the CDR3 is 15 residues. Germline trimming cut 3 bases from V and 6 bases from J; bases unmatched to any gene: 3. The CDR3 coding sequence is TGCGCCAGCAGCTGGACTAGCGGGAGCCCCAATGAGCAGTTCTTC. It yields the protein CASSWTSGSPNEQFF. The whole variable domain, filled in from reference TRBV5-1 and TRBJ2-1, reads KAGVTQTPRYLIKTRGQQVTLSCSPISGHRSVSWYQQTPGQGLQFLFEYFSETQRNKGNFPGRFSGRQFSNSRSEMNVSTLELGDSALYLCASSWTSGSPNEQFFGPGTRLTVL.

Points on this clonotype: This may stem from a read error, because a much larger clone lies one nucleotide away. The CDR3 spells CASSLGAGPGELFF. The CDR3 DNA is TGTGCCAGCAGCTTAGGGGCAGGTCCCGGGGAGCTGTTTTTT. The gene calls are TRBV7-6 and TRBJ2-2; no clear D. The germline V and J ends were trimmed by 1 base and 6 bases, with 9 bases remaining between them. Germline V CDR1 and CDR2: SGHVS, FNYEAQ. CDR3 length: 14 residues.

This clonotype has more than one count but fewer than ten. The chain links TRBV29-1 to TRBJ2-1, with 9 bases that match TRBD1. Trimming at V came to 7 bases and at J to 7 bases, leaving 5 bases not matched to a gene. Per the germline V gene, CDR1 is SQVTM and CDR2 is ANQGSEA. This CDR3 contains 12 residues. CDR3 nucleotide sequence: TGCAGCGCGACAGGGGGGTCGAATGAGCAGTTCTTC. It codes for CSATGGSNEQFF.

This chain connects TRBV11-2 to TRBJ2-1, with D hard to call. The germline CDR1 and CDR2 sequences are SGHAT and FQNNGV. Trimming removed 3 bases from V and 7 bases from J, with 10 bases in between. This CDR3 comprises 13 residues. CDR3 amino acids: CASSFSTLNEQFF. The CDR3, as DNA: TGTGCCAGCAGCTTTTCGACCTTGAATGAGCAGTTCTTC.

V and J are TRBV30 and TRBJ1-2; D is possibly TRBD1 (5 bases). The germline V gene has CDR1 GTSNPN and CDR2 SVGIG (reference sequence). V lost 3 bases, J lost 8 bases, and 16 bases lay in between. The CDR3 is made up of 13 amino acids. The CDR3 region has the DNA TGTGCCTGGAGAGTCAGGGAGTCGGGCGGCTACACCTTC. Its translation: CAWRVRESGGYTF.

This clonotype was counted between two and nine times. The chain couples TRBV2 to TRBJ1-5; no definite D call. Looked up from germline, CDR1 is SNHLY and CDR2 is FYNNEI. The ends were cut back, 3 bases at V and 3 bases at J, with 12 bases in the middle. This CDR3 region has 15 residues. The CDR3 spells CASSEHGGINQPQHF. CDR3 nucleotides: TGTGCCAGCAGTGAGCACGGAGGAATCAATCAGCCCCAGCATTTT. Full variable domain (remainder filled in from reference TRBV2 and TRBJ1-5): EPEVTQTPSHQVTQMGQEVILRCVPISNHLYFYWYRQILGQKVEFLVSFYNNEISEKSEIFDDQFSVERPDGSNFTLKIRSTKLEDSAMYFCASSEHGGINQPQHFGDGTRLSIL.

This clonotype was detected only a few times. The J gene is TRBJ1-1, the V gene TRBV12-5; perhaps TRBD1 as D (5 bases). Germline assignment: CDR1 LGHNT and CDR2 FRNRAP. Trimming took 1 base from V and 1 from J, leaving 16 bases between them. The CDR3 is made up of 17 amino acids. The CDR3 DNA follows: TGTGCTAGTGGTTTGGGCGCAGGGTCTTCTAGGAACACTGAAGCTTTCTTT. Translated, it gives CASGLGAGSSRNTEAFF. The full variable domain, with the rest looked up from reference TRBV12-5 and TRBJ1-1, is DARVTQTPRHKVTEMGQEVTMRCQPILGHNTVFWYRQTMMQGLELLAYFRNRAPLDDSGMPKDRFSAEMPDATLATLKIQPSEPRDSAVYFCASGLGAGSSRNTEAFFGQGTRLTVV.

The CDR3 bases are TGCGCCAGCAGCTTAAGGGGACGAGAGACCCAGTACTTC. Its translation is CASSLRGRETQYF. The rearrangement uses TRBV5-1 and TRBJ2-5; the D gene could be TRBD1 or TRBD2 (5 bases each). The CDR3 is made up of 13 amino acids. V lost 2 bases and J lost 4, with 9 bases in between. The V gene's germline CDR1 is SGHRS and CDR2 YFSETQ. The whole variable domain, remainder taken from reference TRBV5-1 and TRBJ2-5, is KAGVTQTPRYLIKTRGQQVTLSCSPISGHRSVSWYQQTPGQGLQFLFEYFSETQRNKGNFPGRFSGRQFSNSRSEMNVSTLELGDSALYLCASSLRGRETQYFGPGTRLLVL.

This clonotype was counted only a few times. This chain joins TRBV10-2 and TRBJ2-7; weak D call: TRBD1 (5 bases). This CDR3 is built from 13 residues. Trimming pared 6 bases from V and 2 bases from J, leaving 11 bases between. Germline assignment: CDR1 WSHSY and CDR2 SAAADI. The CDR3 protein is CASRMTVTYEQYF. The DNA for the CDR3 is TGCGCCAGCAGGATGACAGTCACCTACGAGCAGTACTTC.

The rearrangement joins TRBV27 to TRBJ2-7, with D hard to call. V was cut by 2 bases and J by 3 bases, with 14 bases left in between. CDR1 is MNHEY and CDR2 is SMNVEV in the germline V gene (reference sequence). CDR3 length equals 15 residues. CDR3 sequence: CASSLGPDTVYEQYF. CDR3 nucleotide sequence: TGTGCCAGCAGTTTAGGGCCTGACACCGTCTACGAGCAGTACTTC.

About this clonotype itself: A much larger clone lies one base from this, so it may be a read error. The chain employs TRBV2 and TRBJ2-3, with D uncertain. The germline gives CDR1 SNHLY, CDR2 FYNNEI. The CDR3 consists of 11 residues. The CDR3 nucleotides read TGTGTCAGCAGTGTGAGAGATACGCAGTATTTT. This translates into CVSSVRDTQYF.

There are many counts of this clonotype. The chain couples TRBV7-9 to TRBJ1-2; 8 nucleotides agree with TRBD1. Germline CDR1 is SEHNR and CDR2 is FQNEAQ (reference sequence). The CDR3 spans 15 residues. With V trimmed by 1 base and J by 8 bases, 9 bases remained unmatched. CDR3 DNA sequence: TGTGCCAGCAGCTTAGGGGCCGGACAGGGAAGGGGCTACACCTTC. Protein product: CASSLGAGQGRGYTF.

The chain links TRBV29-1 to TRBJ1-1, with D possibly matching TRBD1 (5 bases). Germline CDR1 reads SQVTM; CDR2 reads ANQGSEA. With 1 base removed from V and 0 bases from J, the gap between germline ends came to 9 bases. The CDR3 runs to 14 residues. The CDR3 is CSVEAPRVNTEAFF. The CDR3 DNA reads TGCAGCGTTGAAGCACCCAGGGTGAACACTGAAGCTTTCTTT.

This clonotype was seen many times. The junction does not match germline at one end; this may be a read error. The gene calls are TRBV3-1 and TRBJ1-1; TRBD1 is a possible D gene (5 bases). CDR1 and CDR2 (germline): LGHDT, YNNKEL (reference sequence). The CDR3 loop spans 15 amino acids. CDR3 sequence reads: CASSPWRGRNTEVFF. CDR3 coding DNA: TGTGCCAGCAGCCCCTGGAGGGGCAGGAACACTGAAGTTTTCTTT.

The table lists this clonotype with a count of one. The gene calls are TRBV2 and TRBJ2-5, with D maybe TRBD1 (6 bases). Germline values: CDR1 SNHLY, CDR2 FYNNEI. The V and J ends lost 5 bases and 5 bases respectively, with 9 bases between them. The length of the CDR3 is 12 residues. CDR3 nucleotide sequence: TGTGCCAGCAGTTGGGACACGGAGACCCAGTACTTC. Its translation is CASSWDTETQYF.

This clonotype was picked up a small number of times. This sequence joins TRBV20-1 and TRBJ1-3, with D possibly TRBD1 on 5 matching bases. The CDR3 extends over 14 amino acids. Trimming cost V 6 bases and J 5 bases, with 17 bases left between them. Germline loops: CDR1 DFQATT, CDR2 SNEGSKA (reference sequence). The CDR3 sequence: CSASQGGVRNTIYF. In DNA, the CDR3 is TGCAGTGCCAGCCAAGGAGGGGTTAGAAACACCATATATTTT.

This clonotype was observed at least ten times. J is TRBJ2-1 and V is TRBV12-3 or TRBV12-4; 8 nucleotides agree with TRBD2. Trimming took 6 bases from V and 7 from J; bases not matched to a gene: 11. This CDR3 spans 15 amino acids. CDR3 protein: CASRLIAGGGNEQFF. In DNA, the CDR3 is TGTGCCAGCAGACTAATTGCGGGAGGAGGAAATGAGCAGTTCTTC.

This clonotype occurred a few times. The rearrangement uses TRBV7-8 and TRBJ2-5; 10 bases fit TRBD1. J lost 3 bases, V lost 5 bases, and 15 bases had no gene match. The CDR3 spans 18 residues. In germline, CDR1 is SGHVS, CDR2 FQNEAQ. The CDR3 nucleotides read TGTGCCAGCAGCACAGACGTCCGGGACAGGGGTGGAAAAGAGACCCAGTACTTC. Encoded protein: CASSTDVRDRGGKETQYF.

This clonotype has a count of ten or more. The J gene is TRBJ2-5, the V gene TRBV7-8; D gene unclear. Germline CDR1 is SGHVS and CDR2 is FQNEAQ. This CDR3 spans 13 amino acids. The ends were cut back, 2 bases at V and 5 bases at J, with 9 bases in the middle. CDR3 amino acids: CASSLTVRETQYF. CDR3 coding DNA: TGTGCCAGCAGCTTAACAGTCAGGGAGACCCAGTACTTC.

This sequence joins TRBV12-3 or TRBV12-4 and TRBJ2-1; D uncertain. V lost 5 bases, J lost 2 bases, and 10 bases lay in between. The length of the CDR3 is 14 residues. In DNA form, the CDR3 reads TGTGCCAGCAGTGAACCCCCTACCTACAATGAGCAGTTCTTC. It translates to CASSEPPTYNEQFF.

This clonotype was counted at least ten times. The chain has TRBV7-2 and TRBJ2-1, with D hard to call. V dropped 3 bases and J dropped 6 bases, with 3 bases sitting between them. Looked up from germline, CDR1 is SGHTA and CDR2 is FQGNSA. The CDR3 runs 11 residues. The CDR3 nucleotides read TGTGCCAGCAGCTTGACCAATGAGCAGTTCTTC. Amino acid sequence: CASSLTNEQFF. Complete variable domain (other parts from reference TRBV7-2 and TRBJ2-1): GAGVSQSPSNKVTEKGKDVELRCDPISGHTALYWYRQSLGQGLEFLIYFQGNSAPDKSGLPSDRFSAERTGGSVSTLTIQRTQQEDSAVYLCASSLTNEQFFGPGTRLTVL.

The V and J genes are TRBV28 and TRBJ2-7, with D possibly matching TRBD1 (5 bases). The ends were cut back, 4 bases at V and 12 bases at J, with 19 bases in the middle. Germline V lookup: CDR1 MDHEN, CDR2 SYDVKM. This CDR3 region has 13 residues. This CDR3 is CASSSNPRVSLYF. As DNA, the CDR3 is TGTGCCAGCAGTTCGAACCCCAGGGTCAGTCTGTACTTC.

This clonotype was detected ten times or more. The J gene is TRBJ1-1, the V gene TRBV21-1. TRBV21-1 is given as a pseudogene. The CDR3 is made up of 10 amino acids. Here the CDR3 DNA reads TGTGCCAGCAGCAAAACTGAAGCTTTCTTT. Its translation is CASSKTEAFF.

The table lists this clonotype with a few counts. The V and J genes are TRBV2 and TRBJ1-4, with D uncertain. Germline-derived CDR1 and CDR2 are SNHLY and FYNNEI. V was pared by 8 bases and J by 8 bases, with 12 bases between. There are 12 residues in the CDR3. For the CDR3, the DNA is TGTGCCAGCTGGGAGTCTGACGAAAAACTGTTTTTT. Its protein product is CASWESDEKLFF. Looking up the rest from reference TRBV2 and TRBJ1-4 gives the full variable domain: EPEVTQTPSHQVTQMGQEVILRCVPISNHLYFYWYRQILGQKVEFLVSFYNNEISEKSEIFDDQFSVERPDGSNFTLKIRSTKLEDSAMYFCASWESDEKLFFGSGTQLSVL.

There are a few counts of this clonotype. The rearrangement joins TRBV20-1 to TRBJ1-1, with TRBD1 identical over 8 bases. Per germline, CDR1 DFQATT and CDR2 SNEGSKA (reference sequence). This CDR3 spans 14 amino acids. The trim removed 5 bases at V and 1 base at J, leaving 6 bases unmatched. CDR3 loop: CSASSTGANTEAFF. DNA of the CDR3: TGCAGTGCTTCTTCGACAGGGGCGAACACTGAAGCTTTCTTT.

There are a few counts of this clonotype. V usage is TRBV6-5 and J usage is TRBJ1-2; 7 positions agree with TRBD1. The germline CDR1 and CDR2 sequences are MNHEY and SVGAGI. With 3 bases clipped from V and 5 bases from J, the junction kept 6 bases outside the gene matches. The CDR3 is 14 residues long. CDR3 nucleotide sequence: TGTGCCAGCAGTTATGGGACAGTTGGGTATGGCTACACCTTC. Translated: CASSYGTVGYGYTF.

This clonotype appeared many times. The chain couples TRBV12-3 or TRBV12-4 to TRBJ2-2; D might be TRBD2 (6 bases). With 7 bases removed from V and 0 bases from J, the gap between germline ends came to 18 bases. CDR3 length equals 17 residues. This CDR3 is CASNPLGREANTGELFF. The CDR3 nucleotides read TGTGCCAGCAATCCGTTGGGGCGGGAAGCGAACACCGGGGAGCTGTTTTTT.

J is TRBJ2-1 and V is TRBV29-1; 9 bases align to TRBD2. Germline V gives CDR1 SQVTM, CDR2 ANQGSEA. J lost 10 bases, V lost 1 base, and 5 bases had no gene match. This CDR3 contains 13 residues. The CDR3 here is CSVEAPSGAEQFF. CDR3 sequence (DNA): TGCAGCGTTGAAGCCCCTAGCGGGGCCGAGCAGTTCTTC.

The chain employs TRBV2 and TRBJ2-7, with D possibly matching TRBD1 (5 bases). Looked up from germline, CDR1 is SNHLY and CDR2 is FYNNEI. The CDR3 sequence is 15 residues long. V was pared by 5 bases and J by 6 bases, with 20 bases between. The CDR3 DNA follows: TGTGCCAGCAGTCATTCAGGGCTGGTGGATACCGAGCAGTACTTC. Translation: CASSHSGLVDTEQYF.